The 4 T cell receptor beta chains below were found in one sample sequenced in a study of spatial heterogeneity in lung cancer. The sample's time point: blood at routine non-recurrence follow-up after resection. TCRdb analysed the 5' RACE reads with MiXCR anew, one entry per CDR3 protein. The sample contains roughly 110,000 distinct CDR3 sequences, about a tenth of which appear only once. Sequenced material: PBMCs, taken at follow-up. The receptors were sampled from a female donor with early-stage non-small cell lung cancer.

This clonotype was seen repeatedly, ten times or more. The CDR3 loop is CASGGRGLDGELFF. In DNA, the CDR3 is TGCGCCAGCGGCGGACGGGGGCTCGACGGGGAGCTGTTTTTT. V and J are TRBV5-1 and TRBJ2-2; perhaps D is TRBD1 or TRBD2 (6 bases each). V lost 7 bases and J 7 bases, leaving 17 bases between the germline ends. Looked up from germline, CDR1 is SGHRS and CDR2 is YFSETQ. The CDR3 totals 14 residues.

This chain links TRBV7-9 with TRBJ1-4, with no clear D. Germline V gene sequence: CDR1 SEHNR, CDR2 FQNEAQ (reference sequence). Between the trimmed V and J ends, which lost 1 base and 10 bases, there was a span of 16 bases. This CDR3 is 15 amino acids long. The CDR3 nucleotides are TGTGCCAGCAGCTTAGAAAGGAGGAAATCGGGAAAACTGTTTTTT. The encoded protein is CASSLERRKSGKLFF. The full variable domain, rest sourced from reference TRBV7-9 and TRBJ1-4, is DTGVSQNPRHKITKRGQNVTFRCDPISEHNRLYWYRQTLGQGPEFLTYFQNEAQLEKSRLLSDRFSAERPKGSFSTLEIQRTEQGDSAMYLCASSLERRKSGKLFFGSGTQLSVL.

This clonotype was counted many times. This chain uses TRBV6-5 with TRBJ1-2; 7 nucleotides line up with TRBD1. This CDR3 contains 13 residues. The germline CDR1 and CDR2 sequences are MNHEY and SVGAGI. The ends lost 2 bases at V and 8 bases at J; junction bases unmatched: 5. CDR3: CASSYSQGQGYTF. The CDR3 coding sequence is TGTGCCAGCAGTTACAGCCAGGGACAGGGCTACACCTTC.

This clonotype appeared many times. This chain uses TRBV5-4 with TRBJ2-1, with D possibly being TRBD1 (5 bases). Between the trimmed V and J ends, which lost 3 bases and 6 bases, there was a span of 10 bases. The germline V gene has CDR1 SGHNT and CDR2 YYREEE (reference sequence). The CDR3 totals 13 residues. In nucleotides, the CDR3 is TGTGCCAGCAGCTACCCAGGGATCAATGAGCAGTTCTTC. It encodes CASSYPGINEQFF.